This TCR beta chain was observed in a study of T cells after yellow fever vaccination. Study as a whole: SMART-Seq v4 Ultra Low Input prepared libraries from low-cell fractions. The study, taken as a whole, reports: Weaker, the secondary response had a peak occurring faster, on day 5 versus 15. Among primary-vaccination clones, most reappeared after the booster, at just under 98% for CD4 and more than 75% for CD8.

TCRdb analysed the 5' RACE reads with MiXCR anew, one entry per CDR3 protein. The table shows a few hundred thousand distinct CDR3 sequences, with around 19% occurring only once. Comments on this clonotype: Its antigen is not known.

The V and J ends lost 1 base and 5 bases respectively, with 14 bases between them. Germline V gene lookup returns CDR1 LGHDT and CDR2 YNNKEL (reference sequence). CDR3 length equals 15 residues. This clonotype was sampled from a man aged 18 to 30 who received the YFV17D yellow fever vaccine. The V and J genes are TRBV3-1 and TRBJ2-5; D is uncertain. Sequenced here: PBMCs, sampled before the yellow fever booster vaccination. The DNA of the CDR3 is TGTGCCAGCAGCCAAGTCTCACGGAGTGAGGAGACCCAGTACTTC. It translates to CASSQVSRSEETQYF.